The next 13 T cell receptor beta chains were all read from a single sample in a study of OX40 agonist ivuxolimab in advanced cancers. TCRdb's table, derived via immunoSEQ multiplex PCR, lists solely in-frame clones and lacks some. This sample carries some 94,000 clones, about 92% of them seen once, and the ten largest clones take 3% to 4%. Sample: CD4+ or CD8+ T cells sorted from blood, taken in a trial of the OX40 agonist ivuxolimab. These receptors were obtained from an adult with an advanced solid tumor such as melanoma, head and neck, liver or kidney cancer.

The V and J genes are TRBV9 and TRBJ2-3; TRBD2 might be the D (6 bases). The ends were cut back, 0 bases at V and 3 bases at J, with 8 bases in the middle. The CDR3 totals 14 residues. Germline V lookup: CDR1 SGDLS, CDR2 YYNGEE. The CDR3 sequence: CASSVGGTTDTQYF. The CDR3 DNA follows: TGTGCCAGCAGCGTAGGCGGGACTACAGATACGCAGTATTTT.

The genes are TRBV5-5 and TRBJ1-3, with no clear D. This CDR3 is 14 amino acids long. Looked up from germline, CDR1 is SGHKS and CDR2 is YYEKEE (reference sequence). With 4 bases removed from V and 1 base from J, the gap between germline ends came to 9 bases. The CDR3 DNA follows: TGTGCCAGCAGCCTGACCGAGTCTGGAAACACCATATATTTT. It is translated as CASSLTESGNTIYF.

This sequence joins TRBV2 and TRBJ1-2; D unresolved. The germline V gene has CDR1 SNHLY and CDR2 FYNNEI. V gave up 0 bases and J gave up 0 bases, with 8 bases separating them. CDR3 length: 15 residues. This chain's CDR3 is CASSEAPGANYGYTF. Written as DNA, the CDR3 is TGTGCCAGCAGTGAAGCCCCGGGAGCTAACTATGGCTACACCTTC.

This chain links TRBV7-8 with TRBJ1-1; the D gene is possibly TRBD1 (6 bases). Germline V lookup: CDR1 SGHVS, CDR2 FQNEAQ. This CDR3 comprises 11 residues. Trimming cost V 4 bases and J 9 bases, with 9 bases left between them. The CDR3 coding sequence is TGTGCCAGCAGCTCAGGACAGAAAGCTTTCTTT. It is translated as CASSSGQKAFF.

The gene calls are TRBV6-1 and TRBJ2-1, with D possibly TRBD1 on 6 matching bases. CDR3 length: 15 amino acids. Trimming cost V 7 bases and J 8 bases, with 21 bases left between them. The germline V gene has CDR1 MNHNS and CDR2 SASEGT. The CDR3 DNA reads TGTGCCAGCACCACGAGGCAGGGGCGGACGGATGAGCAGTTCTTC. This gives the protein CASTTRQGRTDEQFF.

The rearrangement uses TRBV30 and TRBJ2-3; tentatively, D is TRBD2 (5 bases). The CDR3 loop spans 14 amino acids. V was clipped by 2 bases and J by 1 base, with 10 bases between them. Germline V gene data show CDR1 as GTSNPN and CDR2 as SVGIG (reference sequence). CDR3 nucleotide sequence: TGTGCCTGGAGTTTTGCGGGCCGCACAGATACGCAGTATTTT. It yields the protein CAWSFAGRTDTQYF.

In its sample, this clone was seen once. The chain couples TRBV9 to TRBJ2-1; D remains ambiguous. Germline assignment: CDR1 SGDLS and CDR2 YYNGEE. The V end lost 4 bases, the J end lost 7 bases, and 9 bases lay between the germline ends. This CDR3 spans 12 amino acids. The CDR3 region has the DNA TGTGCCAGCAGCATGACCGATAATGAGCAGTTCTTC. This gives the protein CASSMTDNEQFF.

A single count supports this clone. This chain uses TRBV30 with TRBJ1-3, with 10 bases identical to TRBD1. V lost 3 bases to trimming and J lost 2 bases; unmatched junction nucleotides: 4. The germline CDR1 and CDR2 sequences are GTSNPN and SVGIG (reference sequence). The CDR3 consists of 15 residues. The CDR3: CAWRRDRGTGNTIYF. Written as DNA, the CDR3 is TGTGCCTGGAGGCGGGACAGGGGAACTGGAAACACCATATATTTT.

The chain couples TRBV21-1 to TRBJ1-6; no DNA check was done on the table's D call, TRBD1. TRBV21-1 is designated a pseudogene. The CDR3 consists of 15 residues. The CDR3 sequence: CASSKWDRDNSPLHF. As DNA, the CDR3 is TGTGCCAGCAGCAAATGGGACAGGGACAATTCACCCCTCCACTTT.

V gene TRBV10-2 combines with J gene TRBJ2-5; 10 nucleotides align to TRBD1. The V gene's germline CDR1 is WSHSY and CDR2 SAAADI. V was pared by 3 bases and J by 3 bases, with 4 bases of the junction left unmatched. The CDR3 loop spans 15 amino acids. CDR3 DNA: TGCGCCAGCAGTGATCCCGGGACAGGGGAAGAGACCCAGTACTTC. Protein product: CASSDPGTGEETQYF.

The chain couples TRBV27 to TRBJ2-7; 9 bases map to TRBD1. Germline assignment: CDR1 MNHEY and CDR2 SMNVEV (reference sequence). V shed 6 bases, J shed 4 bases, and the junction held 4 bases outside the gene matches. The CDR3 has 13 amino acids. The CDR3 DNA follows: TGTGCCAGCAGGGGGACAGGGAGGTACGAGCAGTACTTC. This codes for CASRGTGRYEQYF.

The gene calls are TRBV4-3 and TRBJ1-2; D is perhaps TRBD1 (5 bases). Trimming removed 0 bases from V and 6 bases from J, with 11 bases in between. Germline V gene sequence: CDR1 LGHNA, CDR2 YSLEER. CDR3 length equals 14 residues. DNA for the CDR3: TGCGCCAGCAGCCAAGATTCGGCAGGGAATGGCTACACCTTC. This gives the protein CASSQDSAGNGYTF.

This chain links TRBV5-6 with TRBJ2-3; D is possibly TRBD1 (5 bases). The germline gives CDR1 SGHDT, CDR2 YYEEEE. V dropped 2 bases and J dropped 3 bases, with 13 bases sitting between them. The CDR3 totals 15 residues. CDR3: CASSFTGPRTDTQYF. The CDR3 coding sequence is TGTGCCAGCAGCTTTACAGGACCTAGGACAGATACGCAGTATTTT.